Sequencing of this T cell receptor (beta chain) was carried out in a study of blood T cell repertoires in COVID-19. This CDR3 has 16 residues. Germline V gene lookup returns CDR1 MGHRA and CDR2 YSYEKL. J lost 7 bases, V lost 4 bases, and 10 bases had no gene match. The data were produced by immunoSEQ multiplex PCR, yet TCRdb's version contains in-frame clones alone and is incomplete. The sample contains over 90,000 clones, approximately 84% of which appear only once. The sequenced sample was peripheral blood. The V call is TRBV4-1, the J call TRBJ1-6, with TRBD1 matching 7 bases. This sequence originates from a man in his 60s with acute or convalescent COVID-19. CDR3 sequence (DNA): TGCGCCAGCAGCCCTACCTGGACAGGAGGCAATTCACCCCTCCACTTT. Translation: CASSPTWTGGNSPLHF.